This TCR beta chain originates from a study of post-analysis software for immune sequencing data. A remark on this clonotype: Its antigen is undetermined.

CDR1 SEHNR and CDR2 FQNEAQ come from the germline V gene (reference sequence). CDR3 length: 14 amino acids. Findings and limits, study-wide: Patients used five TRBV segments, including TRBV5-6, TRBV5-1 and TRBV20-1, more often than controls.

Every TCR beta cDNA library bore unique molecular identifiers. TCRdb called the PCR reads again in MiXCR, with one record for every CDR3 protein. The sample holds almost 700,000 distinct CDR3 sequences, 59% seen once. The rearrangement joins TRBV7-9 to TRBJ2-4; TRBD1 matches at 8 bases. Matching the DNA end better, TRBJ2-7 makes the J call doubtful. This receptor was taken from a girl aged 2 to 9 with multiple sclerosis. Sequences were obtained from blood. The CDR3 spells CASSFGRGPYEQYF. The CDR3 DNA reads TGTGCCAGCAGCTTCGGCAGGGGGCCCTACGAGCAGTACTTC.